This T cell receptor beta chain was obtained from a study of blood T cell repertoires in COVID-19. This CDR3 is 17 amino acids long. Germline CDR1 WSHSY, CDR2 SAAADI. V was clipped by 2 bases and J by 0 bases; unmatched bases: 7. Clones were sequenced by immunoSEQ multiplex PCR, and TCRdb holds only the in-frame ones, with some missing. This sample has about 78,000 clones, with more than 60% found just once. This clonotype was sampled from a human donor in a cohort sampled during active COVID-19. The chain couples TRBV10-2 to TRBJ2-3; TRBD2 matches at 8 bases. Specimen: peripheral blood. The CDR3 nucleotides are TGCGCCAGCAGTGAGCGGTACCGCGGGAGGAGCACAGATACGCAGTATTTT. It encodes CASSERYRGRSTDTQYF.